This TCR beta chain was captured in a study of shared clonotypes between healthy human individuals. TCRdb's table, derived via immunoSEQ multiplex PCR, lists solely in-frame clones and lacks some. The sample holds 1.5 million to 2.5 million clones; roughly 95% are singletons and the top ten take approximately 1.2%. General study results and limits: Relative to memory subsets, naive subsets generally showed larger estimated richness. The study found lower generation probabilities in non-shared clonotypes than in those shared by all four donors. The sharing of approximately 4.6% of naive CD4 clonotypes was seen across a handful of donors.

CD8 cells regarded as naive lacked CD45RO, were positively chosen for CCR7, and omitted terminally differentiated effector memory CD45RA+ cells. V dropped 6 bases and J dropped 3 bases, with 10 bases sitting between them. Germline values: CDR1 MNHEY, CDR2 SMNVEV (reference sequence). The CDR3 is 13 residues long. A remark on this clone: Its target is unknown.

The sequencing input was naive CD8+ T cells sorted from blood. This TCR came from a man aged 18 to 35 in good health. The V gene is TRBV27, the J gene TRBJ2-3; D unresolved. CDR3 in DNA: TGTGCCAGCAGCTCCCCCCCGACAGATACGCAGTATTTT. Protein: CASSSPPTDTQYF.